The clone carrying this T cell receptor (beta chain) was seen repeatedly, ten times or more. As yet, its antigen is unknown. In terms of origin and age, donors were healthy Caucasian individuals from Russia aged about 6 to 95. Germline CDR1 and CDR2: SQVTM and ANQGSEA. Trimming cost V 7 bases and J 2 bases; bases outside gene matches: 8. CDR3 length: 14 residues. It was with a sample-barcoded 5' primer and a J-beta primer mix that a second PCR of roughly 6 to 11 cycles was run. TCRdb reprocessed the 5' RACE reads with MiXCR, giving one entry per CDR3 protein. The table includes approximately 1.5 million distinct CDR3 sequences, about 31% detected once. These data are taken from a study of blood T cells in healthy people across ages. Study conclusions and caveats: Age brought a roughly linear fall in TCR beta diversity measured per million T cells.

The sequencing sample was made of blood. The TCR originated in a woman in her 30s in good health. The gene calls are TRBV29-1 and TRBJ2-5; 9 positions agree with TRBD1. The CDR3 region has the DNA TGCAGCGGGGGGACAGGGTCCTGGCAAGAGACCCAGTACTTC. It codes for CSGGTGSWQETQYF.